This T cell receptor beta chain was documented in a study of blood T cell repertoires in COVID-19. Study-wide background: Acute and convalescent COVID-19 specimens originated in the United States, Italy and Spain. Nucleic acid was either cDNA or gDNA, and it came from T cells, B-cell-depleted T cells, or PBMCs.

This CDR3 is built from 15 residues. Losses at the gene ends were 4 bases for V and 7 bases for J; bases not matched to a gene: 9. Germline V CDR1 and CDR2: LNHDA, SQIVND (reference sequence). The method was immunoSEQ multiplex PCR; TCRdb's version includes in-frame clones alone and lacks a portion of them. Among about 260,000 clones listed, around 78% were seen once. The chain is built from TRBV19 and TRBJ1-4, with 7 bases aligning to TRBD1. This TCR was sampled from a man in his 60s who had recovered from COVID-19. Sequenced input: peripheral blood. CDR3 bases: TGTGCCAGTAGTAACCGAGCAGGGGGAACTGAAAAACTGTTTTTT. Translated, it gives CASSNRAGGTEKLFF. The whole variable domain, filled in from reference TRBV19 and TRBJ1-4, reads DGGITQSPKYLFRKEGQNVTLSCEQNLNHDAMYWYRQDPGQGLRLIYYSQIVNDFQKGDIAEGYSVSREKKESFPLTVTSAQKNPTAFYLCASSNRAGGTEKLFFGSGTQLSVL.